This TCR beta chain was sequenced in a study of T cells in Graves' hyperthyroidism and ophthalmopathy. Study-wide findings and caveats: Within blood appeared most thyroid clonotypes that had expanded above 0.001.

There were TCR beta CDR3 regions amplified from RNA transcripts. The HTBI primer set drove a first-round RT-PCR of the TCR CDR3. TCRdb used MiXCR to reprocess the multiplex PCR reads, holding one entry per CDR3 protein. The table shows over 650,000 distinct CDR3 sequences, with about 15% occurring only once. Patients aged 18 to 65 had newly diagnosed hyperthyroidism lasting under 2 months. The study excluded patients with uncontrolled infection, other autoimmune disease, pregnancy or lactation. This clonotype has more than one count but fewer than ten. Antigen unknown. Specimen: blood. This receptor was taken from a man between 18 and 35 years old with Graves' hyperthyroidism.

The CDR3 reads CASSQDWPGGEKLFF. CDR3 DNA: TGTGCCAGCAGCCAAGATTGGCCCGGGGGCGAAAAACTGTTTTTT. The V call is TRBV3-1, the J call TRBJ1-4, with D possibly being TRBD1 (6 bases). The CDR3 runs 15 residues. With 0 bases removed from V and 8 bases from J, the gap between germline ends came to 13 bases. Per the germline V gene, CDR1 is LGHDT and CDR2 is YNNKEL (reference sequence).